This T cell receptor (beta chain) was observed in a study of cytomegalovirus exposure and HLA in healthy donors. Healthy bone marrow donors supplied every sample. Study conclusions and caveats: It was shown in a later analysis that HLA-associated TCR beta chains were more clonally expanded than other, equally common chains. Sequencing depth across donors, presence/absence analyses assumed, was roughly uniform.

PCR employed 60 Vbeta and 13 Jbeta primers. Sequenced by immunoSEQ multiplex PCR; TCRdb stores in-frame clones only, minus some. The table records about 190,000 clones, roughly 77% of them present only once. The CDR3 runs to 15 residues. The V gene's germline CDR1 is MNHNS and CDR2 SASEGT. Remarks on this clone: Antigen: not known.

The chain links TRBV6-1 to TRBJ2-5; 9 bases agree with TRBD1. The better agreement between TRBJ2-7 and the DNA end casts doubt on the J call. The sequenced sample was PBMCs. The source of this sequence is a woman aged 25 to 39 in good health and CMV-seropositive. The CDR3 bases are TGTGCCAGCATCAAGATGGGACAGGGCTTCTACGAGCAGTACTTC. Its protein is CASIKMGQGFYEQYF.